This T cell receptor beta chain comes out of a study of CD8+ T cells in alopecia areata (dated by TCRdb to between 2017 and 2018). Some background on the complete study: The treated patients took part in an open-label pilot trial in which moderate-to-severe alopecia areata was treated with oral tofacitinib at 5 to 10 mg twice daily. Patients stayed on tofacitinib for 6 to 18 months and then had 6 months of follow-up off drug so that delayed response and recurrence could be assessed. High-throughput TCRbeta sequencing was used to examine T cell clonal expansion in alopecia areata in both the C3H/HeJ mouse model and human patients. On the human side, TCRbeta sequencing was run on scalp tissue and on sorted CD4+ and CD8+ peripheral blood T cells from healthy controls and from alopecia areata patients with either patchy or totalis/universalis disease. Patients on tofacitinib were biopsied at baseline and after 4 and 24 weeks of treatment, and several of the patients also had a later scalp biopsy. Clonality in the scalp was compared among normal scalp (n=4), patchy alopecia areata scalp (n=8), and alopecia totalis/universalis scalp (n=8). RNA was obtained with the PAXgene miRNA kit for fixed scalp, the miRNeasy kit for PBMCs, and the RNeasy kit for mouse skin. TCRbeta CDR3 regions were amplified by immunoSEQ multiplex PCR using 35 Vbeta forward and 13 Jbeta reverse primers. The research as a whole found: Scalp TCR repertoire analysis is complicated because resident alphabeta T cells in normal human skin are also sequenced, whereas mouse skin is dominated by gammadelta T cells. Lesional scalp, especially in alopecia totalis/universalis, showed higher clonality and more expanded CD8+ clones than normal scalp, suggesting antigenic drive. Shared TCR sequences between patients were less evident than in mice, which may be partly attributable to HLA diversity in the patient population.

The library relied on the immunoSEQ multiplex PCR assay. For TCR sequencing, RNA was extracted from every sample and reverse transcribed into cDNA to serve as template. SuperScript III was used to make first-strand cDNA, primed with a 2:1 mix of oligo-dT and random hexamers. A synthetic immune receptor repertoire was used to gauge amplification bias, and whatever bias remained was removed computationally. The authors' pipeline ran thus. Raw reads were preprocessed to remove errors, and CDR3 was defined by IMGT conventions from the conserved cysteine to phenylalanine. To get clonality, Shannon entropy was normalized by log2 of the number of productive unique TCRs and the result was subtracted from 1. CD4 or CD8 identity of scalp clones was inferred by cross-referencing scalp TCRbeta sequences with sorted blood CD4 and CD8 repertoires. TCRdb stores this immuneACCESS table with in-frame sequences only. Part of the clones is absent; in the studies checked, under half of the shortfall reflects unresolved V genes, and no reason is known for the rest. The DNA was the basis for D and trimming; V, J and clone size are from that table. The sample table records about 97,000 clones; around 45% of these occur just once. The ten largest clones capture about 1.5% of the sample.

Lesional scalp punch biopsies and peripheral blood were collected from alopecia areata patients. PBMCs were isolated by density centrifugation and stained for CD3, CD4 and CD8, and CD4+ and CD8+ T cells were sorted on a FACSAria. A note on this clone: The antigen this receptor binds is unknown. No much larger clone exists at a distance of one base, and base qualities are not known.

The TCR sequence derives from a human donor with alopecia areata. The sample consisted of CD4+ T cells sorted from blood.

The DNA sequence follows: TGTGCCAGCAGTCCTTTTTATGGCGAGCAGTACTTC. It encodes CASSPFYGEQYF. In this chain, TRBV7-6 is recombined with TRBJ2-7; the D gene remains uncertain. From the cysteine through the phenylalanine, the CDR3 covers 12 amino acids. Only the CDR3 portion is preserved as DNA: 36 bases, with reading frame beginning at the first base. CDR1 and CDR2 are read off the germline V gene as SGHVS and FNYEAQ. The V end loses 6 bases and the J end loses 6 bases, and a stretch of 12 bases separates them.